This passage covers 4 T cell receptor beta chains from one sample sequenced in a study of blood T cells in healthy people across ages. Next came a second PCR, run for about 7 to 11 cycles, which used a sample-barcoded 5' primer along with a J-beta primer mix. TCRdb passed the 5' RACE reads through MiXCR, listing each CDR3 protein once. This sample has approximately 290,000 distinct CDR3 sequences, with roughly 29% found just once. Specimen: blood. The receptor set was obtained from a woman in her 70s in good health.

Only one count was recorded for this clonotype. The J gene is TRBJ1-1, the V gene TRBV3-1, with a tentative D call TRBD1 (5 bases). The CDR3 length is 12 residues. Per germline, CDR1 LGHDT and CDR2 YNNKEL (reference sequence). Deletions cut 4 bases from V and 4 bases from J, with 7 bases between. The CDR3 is CASSRDSTEAFF. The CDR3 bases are TGTGCCAGCAGCCGAGACAGCACTGAAGCTTTCTTT. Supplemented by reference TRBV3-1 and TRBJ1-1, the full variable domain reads DTAVSQTPKYLVTQMGNDKSIKCEQNLGHDTMYWYKQDSKKFLKIMFSYNNKELIINETVPNRFSPKSPDKAHLNLHINSLELGDSAVYFCASSRDSTEAFFGQGTRLTVV.

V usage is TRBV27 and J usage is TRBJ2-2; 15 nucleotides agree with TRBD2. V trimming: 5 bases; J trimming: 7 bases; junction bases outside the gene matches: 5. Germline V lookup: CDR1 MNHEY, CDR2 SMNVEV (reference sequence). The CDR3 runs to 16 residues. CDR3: CASSTGLAGGFGELFF. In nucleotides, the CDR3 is TGTGCCAGCAGTACGGGACTAGCGGGAGGTTTCGGGGAGCTGTTTTTT.

The CDR3 is CSARFINTEAFF. The DNA of the CDR3 is TGCAGTGCCCGATTCATCAACACTGAAGCTTTCTTT. The V and J genes are TRBV20-1 and TRBJ1-1; D not resolved. The CDR3 has 12 amino acids. The germline V gene has CDR1 DFQATT and CDR2 SNEGSKA (reference sequence). Trimming removed 6 bases at V and 2 bases at J, with 10 bases between.

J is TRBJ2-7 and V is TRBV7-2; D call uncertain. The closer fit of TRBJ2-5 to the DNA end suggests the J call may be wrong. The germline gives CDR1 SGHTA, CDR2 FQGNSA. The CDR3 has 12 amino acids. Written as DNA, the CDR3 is TGTGCCAGCAGCTTAACACCGGGGACCCAGTACTTC. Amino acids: CASSLTPGTQYF.